In its sample, the clone carrying this T cell receptor beta chain was seen a few times. This record belongs to a study of shared clonotypes between healthy human individuals. The assay was immunoSEQ multiplex PCR, and TCRdb's table has in-frame clones only and misses some. The repertoire holds just over 2,000,000 clones, with approximately 95% as singletons. Trimming took off 3 bases at V and 10 bases at J, with 10 bases between the two ends. The CDR3 has 13 amino acids. The germline V gene has CDR1 KGHSH and CDR2 LQKENI. This TCR came from a man aged 18 to 29 in good health. The chain is built from TRBV18 and TRBJ1-6; weak D call: TRBD1 (6 bases). Source material: naive CD4+ T cells sorted from blood. Subset denoted: CD45RA+ positively selected. CDR3 sequence (DNA): TGTGCCAGCTCACCCTTGGACAGATCACCCCTCCACTTT. It codes for CASSPLDRSPLHF.